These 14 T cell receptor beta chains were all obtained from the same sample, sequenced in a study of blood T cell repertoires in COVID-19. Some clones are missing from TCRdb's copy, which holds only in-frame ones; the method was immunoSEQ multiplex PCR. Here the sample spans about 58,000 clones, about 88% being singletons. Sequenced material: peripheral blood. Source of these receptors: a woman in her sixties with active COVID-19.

CDR3 region: CASSFSAGGPLGEQFF. CDR3 DNA sequence: TGTGCCAGCAGCTTTTCAGCGGGGGGGCCGTTGGGTGAGCAGTTCTTC. The rearrangement uses TRBV7-2 and TRBJ2-1; TRBD2 matches at 10 bases. The V segment lost 3 bases and the J segment 9 bases; nucleotides outside the gene matches: 11. The CDR3 contains 16 residues. CDR1 and CDR2 from the germline V gene are SGHTA and FQGNSA.

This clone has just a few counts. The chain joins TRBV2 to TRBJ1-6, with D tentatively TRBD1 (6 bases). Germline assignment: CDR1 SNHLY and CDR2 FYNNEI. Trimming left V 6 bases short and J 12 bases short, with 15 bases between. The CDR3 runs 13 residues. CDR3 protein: CASRAGTLGPLHF. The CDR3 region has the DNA TGTGCCAGCAGAGCCGGGACATTAGGACCCCTCCACTTT.

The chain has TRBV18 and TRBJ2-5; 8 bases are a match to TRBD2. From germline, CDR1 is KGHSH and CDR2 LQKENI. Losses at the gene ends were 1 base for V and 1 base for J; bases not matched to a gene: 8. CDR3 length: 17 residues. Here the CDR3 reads CASSPLNRRGVQETQYF. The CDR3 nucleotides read TGTGCCAGCTCACCACTGAATAGGCGGGGGGTCCAAGAGACCCAGTACTTC.

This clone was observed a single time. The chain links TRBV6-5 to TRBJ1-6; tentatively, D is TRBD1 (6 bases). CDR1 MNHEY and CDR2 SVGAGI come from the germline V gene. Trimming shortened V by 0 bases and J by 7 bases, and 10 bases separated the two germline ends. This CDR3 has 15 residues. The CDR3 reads CASSYSYRANSPLHF. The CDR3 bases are TGTGCCAGCAGTTACTCGTACAGGGCAAATTCACCCCTCCACTTT.

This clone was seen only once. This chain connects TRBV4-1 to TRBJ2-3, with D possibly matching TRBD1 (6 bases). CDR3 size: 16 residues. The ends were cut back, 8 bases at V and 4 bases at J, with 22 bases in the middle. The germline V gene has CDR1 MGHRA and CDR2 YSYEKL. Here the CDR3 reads CASGFTDSQKADTQYF. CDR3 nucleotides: TGCGCCAGCGGGTTTACGGACAGCCAAAAGGCAGATACGCAGTATTTT.

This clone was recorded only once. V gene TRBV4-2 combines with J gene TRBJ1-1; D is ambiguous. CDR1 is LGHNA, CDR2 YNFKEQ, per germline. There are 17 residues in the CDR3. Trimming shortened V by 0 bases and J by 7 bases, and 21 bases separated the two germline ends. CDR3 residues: CASSQDSFRRGASEAFF. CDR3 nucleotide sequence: TGTGCCAGCAGCCAAGACTCTTTTAGGCGGGGAGCCAGTGAAGCTTTCTTT.

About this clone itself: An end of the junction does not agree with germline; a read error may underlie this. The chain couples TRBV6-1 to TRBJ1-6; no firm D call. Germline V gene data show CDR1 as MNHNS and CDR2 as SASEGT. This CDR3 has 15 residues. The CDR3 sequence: CASSEVTVPVSLLHF. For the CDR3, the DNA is TGTGCCAGCAGTGAAGTAACAGTGCCTGTCTCACTCCTCCACTTT.

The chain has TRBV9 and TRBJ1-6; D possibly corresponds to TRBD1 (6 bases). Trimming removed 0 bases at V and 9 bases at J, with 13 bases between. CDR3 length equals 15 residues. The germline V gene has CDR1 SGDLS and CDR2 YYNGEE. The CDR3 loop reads CASSVVAGAGSPLHF. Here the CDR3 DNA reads TGTGCCAGCAGCGTAGTCGCGGGGGCTGGTTCACCCCTCCACTTT.

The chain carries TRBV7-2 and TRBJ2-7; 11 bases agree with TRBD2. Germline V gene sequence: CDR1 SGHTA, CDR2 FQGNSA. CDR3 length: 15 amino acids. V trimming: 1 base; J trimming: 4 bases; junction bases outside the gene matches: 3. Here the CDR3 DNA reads TGTGCCAGCAGCTTAGTAGCGGGGGGGGTATACGAGCAGTACTTC. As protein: CASSLVAGGVYEQYF. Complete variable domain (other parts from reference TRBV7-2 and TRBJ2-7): GAGVSQSPSNKVTEKGKDVELRCDPISGHTALYWYRQSLGQGLEFLIYFQGNSAPDKSGLPSDRFSAERTGGSVSTLTIQRTQQEDSAVYLCASSLVAGGVYEQYFGPGTRLTVT.

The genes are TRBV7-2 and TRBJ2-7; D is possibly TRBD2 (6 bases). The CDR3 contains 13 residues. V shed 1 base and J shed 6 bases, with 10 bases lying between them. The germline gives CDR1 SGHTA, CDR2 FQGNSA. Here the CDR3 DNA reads TGTGCCAGCAGCTTAGTAGCGGTCGGCGAGCAGTACTTC. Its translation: CASSLVAVGEQYF.

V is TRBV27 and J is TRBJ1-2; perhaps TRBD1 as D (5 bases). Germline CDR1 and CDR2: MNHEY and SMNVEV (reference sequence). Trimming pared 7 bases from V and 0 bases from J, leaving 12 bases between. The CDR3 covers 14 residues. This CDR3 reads CASMMRGTNYGYTF. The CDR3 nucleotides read TGTGCCAGCATGATGCGGGGGACTAACTATGGCTACACCTTC.

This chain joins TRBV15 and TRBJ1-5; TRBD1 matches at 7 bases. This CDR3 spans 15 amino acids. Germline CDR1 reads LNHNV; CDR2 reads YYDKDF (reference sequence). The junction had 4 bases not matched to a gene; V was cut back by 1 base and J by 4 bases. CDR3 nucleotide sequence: TGTGCCACCAGCAGAGCCATGACAGGGAATCAGCCCCAGCATTTT. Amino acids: CATSRAMTGNQPQHF.

CDR3 amino acids: CASRQGFVNEQYF. As DNA, the CDR3 is TGTGCCAGCAGGCAGGGGTTCGTCAACGAGCAGTACTTC. The V and J genes are TRBV2 and TRBJ2-7, with D perhaps TRBD1 (6 bases). Germline-derived CDR1 and CDR2 are SNHLY and FYNNEI. With 6 bases removed from V and 5 bases from J, the gap between germline ends came to 14 bases. This CDR3 contains 13 residues.

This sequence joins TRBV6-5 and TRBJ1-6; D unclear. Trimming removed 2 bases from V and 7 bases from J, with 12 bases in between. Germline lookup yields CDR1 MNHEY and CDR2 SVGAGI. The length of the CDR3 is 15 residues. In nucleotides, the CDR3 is TGTGCCAGCAGTTACGGACCAGCGGGGAATTCACCCCTCCACTTT. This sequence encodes CASSYGPAGNSPLHF.